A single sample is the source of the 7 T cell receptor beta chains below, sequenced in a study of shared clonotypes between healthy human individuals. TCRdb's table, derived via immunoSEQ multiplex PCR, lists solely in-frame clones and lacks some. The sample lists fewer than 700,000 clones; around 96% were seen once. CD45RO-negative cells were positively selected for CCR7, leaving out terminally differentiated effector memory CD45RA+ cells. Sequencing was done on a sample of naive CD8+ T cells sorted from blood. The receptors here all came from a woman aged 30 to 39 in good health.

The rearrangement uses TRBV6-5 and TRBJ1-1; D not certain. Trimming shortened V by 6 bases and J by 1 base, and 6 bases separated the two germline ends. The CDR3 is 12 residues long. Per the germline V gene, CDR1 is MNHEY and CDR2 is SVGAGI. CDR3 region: CASSTTNTEAFF. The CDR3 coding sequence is TGTGCCAGCAGCACAACGAACACTGAAGCTTTCTTT.

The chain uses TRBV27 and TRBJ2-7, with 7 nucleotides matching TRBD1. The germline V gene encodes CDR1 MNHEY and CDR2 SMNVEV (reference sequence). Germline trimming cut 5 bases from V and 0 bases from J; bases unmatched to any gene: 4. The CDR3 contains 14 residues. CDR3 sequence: CASSNRGPSYEQYF. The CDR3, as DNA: TGTGCCAGCAGTAACAGGGGTCCCTCCTACGAGCAGTACTTC.

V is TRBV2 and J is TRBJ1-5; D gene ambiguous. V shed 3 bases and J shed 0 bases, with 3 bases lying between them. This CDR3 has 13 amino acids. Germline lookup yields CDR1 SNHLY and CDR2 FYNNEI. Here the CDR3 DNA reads TGTGCCAGCAGTGATTATAGCAATCAGCCCCAGCATTTT. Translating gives CASSDYSNQPQHF. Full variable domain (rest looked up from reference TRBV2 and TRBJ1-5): EPEVTQTPSHQVTQMGQEVILRCVPISNHLYFYWYRQILGQKVEFLVSFYNNEISEKSEIFDDQFSVERPDGSNFTLKIRSTKLEDSAMYFCASSDYSNQPQHFGDGTRLSIL.

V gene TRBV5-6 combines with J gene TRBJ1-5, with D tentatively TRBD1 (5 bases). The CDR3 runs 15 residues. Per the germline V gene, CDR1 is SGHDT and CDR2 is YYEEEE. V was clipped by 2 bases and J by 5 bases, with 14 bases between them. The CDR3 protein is CASSFFRARYQPQHF. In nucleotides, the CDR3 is TGTGCCAGCAGCTTCTTCAGGGCCCGGTATCAGCCCCAGCATTTT.

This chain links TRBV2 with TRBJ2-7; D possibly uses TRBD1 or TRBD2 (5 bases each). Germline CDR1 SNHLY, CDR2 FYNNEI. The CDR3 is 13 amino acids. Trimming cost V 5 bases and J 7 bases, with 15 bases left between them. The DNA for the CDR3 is TGTGCCAGCAGTTGGGACGGCCTGAGAGAGCAGTACTTC. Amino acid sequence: CASSWDGLREQYF.

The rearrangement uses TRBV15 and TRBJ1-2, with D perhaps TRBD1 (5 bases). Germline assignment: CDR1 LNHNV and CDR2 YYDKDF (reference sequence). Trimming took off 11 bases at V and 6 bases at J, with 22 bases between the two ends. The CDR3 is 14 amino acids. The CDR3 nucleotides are TGTGCCGTGCGAGGGCAGGGTTTTTTACATGGCTACACCTTC. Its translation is CAVRGQGFLHGYTF.

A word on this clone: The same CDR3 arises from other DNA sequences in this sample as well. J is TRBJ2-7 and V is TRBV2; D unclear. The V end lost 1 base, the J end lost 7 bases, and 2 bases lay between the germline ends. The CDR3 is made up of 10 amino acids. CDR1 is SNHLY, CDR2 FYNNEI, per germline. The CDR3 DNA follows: TGTGCCAGCAGTGAAGGGGAGCAGTACTTC. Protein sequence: CASSEGEQYF. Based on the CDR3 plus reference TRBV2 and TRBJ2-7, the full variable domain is EPEVTQTPSHQVTQMGQEVILRCVPISNHLYFYWYRQILGQKVEFLVSFYNNEISEKSEIFDDQFSVERPDGSNFTLKIRSTKLEDSAMYFCASSEGEQYFGPGTRLTVT.